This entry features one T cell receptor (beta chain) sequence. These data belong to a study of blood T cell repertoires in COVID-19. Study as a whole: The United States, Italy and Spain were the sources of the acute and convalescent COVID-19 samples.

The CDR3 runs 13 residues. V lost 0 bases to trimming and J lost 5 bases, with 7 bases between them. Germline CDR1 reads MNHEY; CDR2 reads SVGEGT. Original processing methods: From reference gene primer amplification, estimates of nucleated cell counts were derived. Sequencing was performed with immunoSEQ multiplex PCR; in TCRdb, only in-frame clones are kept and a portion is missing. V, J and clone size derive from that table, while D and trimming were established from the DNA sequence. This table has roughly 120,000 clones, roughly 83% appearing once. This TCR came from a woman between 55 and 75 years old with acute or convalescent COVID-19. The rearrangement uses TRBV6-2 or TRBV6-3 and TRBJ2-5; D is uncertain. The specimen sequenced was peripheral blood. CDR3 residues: CASSYSYGETQYF. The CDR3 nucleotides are TGTGCCAGCAGTTACTCGTACGGGGAGACCCAGTACTTC.